This record looks at one TCR beta chain sequence and its context. Its target is not known. At the DNA level, this CDR3 is encoded by other sequences in the same sample as well. With 2 bases removed from V and 4 bases from J, the gap between germline ends came to 6 bases. Germline V gene data show CDR1 as MDHEN and CDR2 as SYDVKM. The CDR3 contains 13 residues. This sample stems from a study of T cell responses to AZD1222 COVID-19 vaccine. Study-level results: All repertoire sampling was performed exclusively after the peak T cell response. White British donors predominated, females outnumbered males, and clonal diversity was possibly underestimated.

Measured with immunoSEQ multiplex PCR; TCRdb has only the in-frame clones, and not every one. The repertoire has 200,000 to 300,000 clones, 90% to 95% of them found once; the top ten carry around 0.5%. V is TRBV28 and J is TRBJ2-1, with no clear D. Source: peripheral blood, taken on day 0 of AZD1222 vaccination. This clonotype originated in an adult in good health. For the CDR3, the DNA is TGTGCCAGCAGTTTAGACTCGTACAATGAGCAGTTCTTC. This encodes CASSLDSYNEQFF.